Here is one T cell receptor (beta chain) with its context. These data are taken from a study of blood T cell repertoires in COVID-19. Study overall: Some COVID-19 samples were acute and others convalescent; all came from the United States, Italy and Spain. From T cells, B-cell-depleted T cells, or PBMCs came the material, which was cDNA or gDNA.

Authors' data handling: Reference gene primer amplification gave estimated nucleated cell counts. Using immunoSEQ multiplex PCR, the repertoire was profiled, and TCRdb retains in-frame clones only, with some absent. That table furnishes V, J and clone size, whereas the DNA furnished D and trimming. The repertoire includes about 33,000 clones, just over 85% of them detected once, and approximately 6.5% sits in the top ten. V gave up 4 bases and J gave up 6 bases; unmatched junction bases: 3. Germline lookup yields CDR1 MNHEY and CDR2 SVGEGT. The length of the CDR3 is 13 residues. The receptor was isolated from a human donor in a cohort sampled during active COVID-19. The sequencing input was peripheral blood. The chain recombines TRBV6-2 or TRBV6-3 with TRBJ2-3, with TRBD1 matching over 8 bases. Here the CDR3 reads CASSWRDRDTQYF. Here the CDR3 DNA reads TGTGCCAGCAGTTGGCGGGACAGGGATACGCAGTATTTT.